The clone carrying this T cell receptor (beta chain) was observed a few times. This CDR3 is built from 11 residues. The germline gives CDR1 MDHEN, CDR2 SYDVKM. V was clipped by 6 bases and J by 3 bases, with 6 bases between them. This entry is derived from a study of CD8+ T cells in alopecia areata. Following extraction, RNA underwent reverse transcription to cDNA, which served as the sequencing template. Here immunoSEQ multiplex PCR was the method, and the copy in TCRdb shows in-frame clones only, minus some. The sample has some 95,000 clones; roughly 42% are singletons. The source is a human donor with alopecia areata. The chain has TRBV28 and TRBJ2-7; D is unresolved. The sample taken for sequencing was CD4+ T cells sorted from blood. The CDR3: CASREDYEQYF. In DNA form, the CDR3 reads TGTGCCAGCAGAGAAGACTACGAGCAGTACTTC.